The rows below give T cell receptor beta chains drawn from one sample of a study of shared clonotypes between healthy human individuals. Some clones are missing from TCRdb's copy, which holds only in-frame ones; the method was immunoSEQ multiplex PCR. Of about 2.4 million clones in the sample, around nine tenths are singletons; the top ten hold around 0.15%. Sequencing used naive CD4+ T cells sorted from blood. The receptors here all came from a man aged 18 to 30 in good health. Both conserved end residues are part of each CDR3. D genes are given only for firm matches. Clone size is not always given. Where it is, it says once, few, many or a class for expanded clones.

V gene	J gene	clone size	D gene	CDR3 DNA	CDR3 protein
TRBV5-6	TRBJ1-3	.	TRBD1	TGTGCCAGCAGCTTGGGGACAGGAAGCTCTGGAAACACCATATATTTT	CASSLGTGSSGNTIYF
TRBV19	TRBJ2-3	.	TRBD2	TGTGCCAGTAGTAAAGCGGGAGGGAGCACAGATACGCAGTATTTT	CASSKAGGSTDTQYF
TRBV6-1	TRBJ2-3	.	.	TGTGCCAGCAGTGAAGGGGTATTGGCCACATTCACAGATACGCAGTATTTT	CASSEGVLATFTDTQYF
TRBV30	TRBJ2-7	.	TRBD1	TGTGCCTGGAGTAGCGGACAGGGGGTGCGGCAGTACTTC	CAWSSGQGVRQYF
TRBV13	TRBJ2-7	few	.	TGTGCCAGCAGCCCCGGTAGCTACGAGCAGTACTTC	CASSPGSYEQYF
TRBV18	TRBJ1-5	once	.	TGTGCCAGCTCAACCCTCGAGACCAATCAGCCCCAGCATTTT	CASSTLETNQPQHF
TRBV11-2	TRBJ2-7	.	.	TGTGCCAGCAGCCCGGGGGCGGAGAGCTCCTACGAGCAGTACTTC	CASSPGAESSYEQYF
TRBV7-9	TRBJ1-2	few	TRBD1	TGTGCCAGCAGCTCAGGACAGGGGATAAATGGCTACACCTTC	CASSSGQGINGYTF
TRBV18	TRBJ2-7	.	TRBD2	TGTGCCAGCTCAGTACGACTAGCGGGGGGAGAGTACGAGCAGTACTTC	CASSVRLAGGEYEQYF
TRBV7-3	TRBJ2-3	.	TRBD2	TGTGCCAGCAGCTTAACGTGGGCTAGCGGACCTAGCACAGATACGCAGTATTTT	CASSLTWASGPSTDTQYF
TRBV2	TRBJ1-1	.	TRBD1	TGTGCCAGCGTTAGGGAACCGGGACAGAAGGGGGTGAACACTGAAGCTTTCTTT	CASVREPGQKGVNTEAFF
TRBV7-2	TRBJ2-5	.	.	TGTGCCAGCAGCTTAACGGGCCGCGAACAAGAGACCCAGTACTTC	CASSLTGREQETQYF
TRBV5-1	TRBJ2-1	once	TRBD2	TGCGCCAGCAGCAACCCGACTAGCGGGGGGTCTTATGCAAGGCAGTTCTTC	CASSNPTSGGSYARQFF
TRBV10-3	TRBJ2-1	.	.	TGTGCCATCAGTGGGCGAATAGCGGTCAATGAGCAGTTCTTC	CAISGRIAVNEQFF